The 30 T cell receptor beta chains presented below share a single source sample, sequenced in a study of T cells in Graves' hyperthyroidism and ophthalmopathy. The TCR beta CDR3 regions underwent amplification using RNA transcripts as the source. TCR CDR3 underwent first-round RT-PCR with the HTBI primer set. Via MiXCR, TCRdb re-called the multiplex PCR reads, giving one row per CDR3 protein. Of a few hundred thousand distinct CDR3 sequences in the sample, approximately 15% were seen once. The specimen sequenced was blood. The receptors here all came from a woman in her thirties with Graves' hyperthyroidism.

This clonotype was seen ten or more times. This rearrangement joins TRBV28 to TRBJ2-5; 11 bases map to TRBD2. Germline V CDR1 and CDR2: MDHEN, SYDVKM. Trimming cost V 4 bases and J 1 base; bases outside gene matches: 14. This CDR3 is built from 19 residues. The CDR3 DNA sequence: TGTGCCAGCAGTTACCCACCTACCACGACTAGCGGGACCCAAGAGACCCAGTACTTC. Its protein product is CASSYPPTTTSGTQETQYF.

This clonotype was observed many times. J is TRBJ1-4 and V is TRBV11-2; no definite D call. Germline V gene lookup returns CDR1 SGHAT and CDR2 FQNNGV. The CDR3 has 16 amino acids. V lost 1 base and J 8 bases, leaving 17 bases between the germline ends. CDR3 in amino acids: CASSLGPAGEDEKLFF. The DNA of the CDR3 is TGTGCCAGCAGCTTAGGGCCGGCTGGGGAGGACGAAAAACTGTTTTTT.

Only a few counts were recorded for this clonotype. The chain links TRBV15 to TRBJ1-5, with 10 bases that match TRBD1. CDR3 length equals 19 residues. Germline-derived CDR1 and CDR2 are LNHNV and YYDKDF (reference sequence). The J segment lost 0 bases and the V segment lost 2 bases, leaving 10 bases of the junction unmatched. The CDR3 protein is CATSRSGTGALSSNQPQHF. The DNA for the CDR3 is TGTGCCACCAGCAGATCTGGGACAGGGGCCCTGAGTAGCAATCAGCCCCAGCATTTT.

This sequence joins TRBV6-1 and TRBJ1-2, with D maybe TRBD1 (6 bases). V lost 6 bases and J 7 bases, leaving 15 bases between the germline ends. This CDR3 is built from 13 residues. CDR1 and CDR2 from the germline V gene are MNHNS and SASEGT. The chain's CDR3 is CASRPPGEVGYTF. The CDR3 nucleotides are TGTGCCAGCAGACCCCCAGGGGAGGTTGGCTACACCTTC.

The gene calls are TRBV15 and TRBJ1-3; D is unresolved. The CDR3 consists of 11 residues. Germline V gives CDR1 LNHNV, CDR2 YYDKDF (reference sequence). V was clipped by 5 bases and J by 3 bases, with 2 bases between them. CDR3 DNA sequence: TGTGCCACCAGCTATGGAAACACCATATATTTT. Encoded protein: CATSYGNTIYF.

This clonotype came up many times. The chain uses TRBV30 and TRBJ2-3; D is possibly TRBD2 (6 bases). Per the germline V gene, CDR1 is GTSNPN and CDR2 is SVGIG (reference sequence). V lost 0 bases and J 5 bases, leaving 18 bases between the germline ends. This CDR3 has 16 amino acids. Written as DNA, the CDR3 is TGTGCCTGGAGTGTACGGGTAGCAGTGGAGGGAGATACGCAGTATTTT. Protein sequence: CAWSVRVAVEGDTQYF.

Concerning this clonotype itself: One end of the junction varies from germline; a read error may be responsible. The chain recombines TRBV18 with TRBJ2-4; TRBD1 matches at 7 bases. The CDR3 consists of 16 residues. Germline V lookup: CDR1 KGHSH, CDR2 LQKENI. CDR3 DNA: TGTGCCAGCTCACCAGGCACAGGGACAGCCCAAAACATTCAGTACTTC. Residues: CASSPGTGTAQNIQYF.

This clonotype was picked up a small number of times. J is TRBJ2-3 and V is TRBV5-1; TRBD2 aligns across 10 bases. There are 16 residues in the CDR3. V lost 0 bases and J lost 3; bases outside the gene matches: 4. Germline V lookup: CDR1 SGHRS, CDR2 YFSETQ. This CDR3 reads CASSLAPSGSTDTQYF. The CDR3 DNA reads as TGCGCCAGCAGCTTGGCCCCTAGCGGGAGTACAGATACGCAGTATTTT.

This clonotype was observed a handful of times. The chain employs TRBV24-1 and TRBJ1-5; D gene unclear. The CDR3 sequence is 14 residues long. The germline V gene has CDR1 KGHDR and CDR2 SFDVKD. The V end lost 9 bases, the J end lost 0 bases, and 11 bases lay between the germline ends. CDR3 nucleotide sequence: TGTGCCACCGAGCTCCGACATAGCAATCAGCCCCAGCATTTT. It encodes CATELRHSNQPQHF.

V usage is TRBV6-1 and J usage is TRBJ2-7; D is perhaps TRBD2 (7 bases). The CDR3 runs 16 residues. Germline V gives CDR1 MNHNS, CDR2 SASEGT. V lost 6 bases and J 3 bases, leaving 21 bases between the germline ends. The CDR3 protein is CASRPSGGREGYEQYF. For the CDR3, the DNA is TGTGCCAGCAGACCATCCGGGGGCAGGGAGGGCTACGAGCAGTACTTC.

This clonotype was recorded many times. This chain links TRBV20-1 with TRBJ2-2, with TRBD1 as a possible D gene (6 bases). The germline V gene has CDR1 DFQATT and CDR2 SNEGSKA (reference sequence). V was clipped by 3 bases and J by 2 bases, with 7 bases between them. This CDR3 spans 13 amino acids. CDR3 residues: CSASGTNTGELFF. The DNA for the CDR3 is TGCAGTGCTAGCGGGACAAACACCGGGGAGCTGTTTTTT.

This clonotype was observed a single time. A much more abundant neighbour one base away suggests this may be a read error. The chain recombines TRBV11-1 with TRBJ2-1; D possibly uses TRBD1 or TRBD2 (5 bases each). The end of the DNA is better explained by TRBJ2-7, so the J call may be wrong. The CDR3 is 16 residues long. The V gene's germline CDR1 is SGHAT and CDR2 FQDESV (reference sequence). The DNA of the CDR3 is TGCGCCAGCAGCCAAGGCCCAGGGAGCTCCTACAATGAGCAGTACTTC. It specifies CASSQGPGSSYNEQYF.

This clonotype was picked up many times. J is TRBJ2-7 and V is TRBV28; maybe TRBD1 (5 bases). Germline values: CDR1 MDHEN, CDR2 SYDVKM. V dropped 3 bases and J dropped 1 base, with 10 bases sitting between them. The CDR3 covers 14 residues. Written as DNA, the CDR3 is TGTGCCAGCAGTTTCCAGGGAAGATCCTACGAGCAGTACTTC. It specifies CASSFQGRSYEQYF.

V gene TRBV28 combines with J gene TRBJ2-2, with D perhaps matching TRBD2 (6 bases). Per germline, CDR1 MDHEN and CDR2 SYDVKM. This CDR3 contains 18 residues. Between the trimmed V and J ends, which lost 5 bases and 0 bases, there was a span of 19 bases. The CDR3 is CASSISSGTRPNTGELFF. The CDR3 DNA reads TGTGCCAGCAGTATCTCCTCCGGGACTCGACCGAACACCGGGGAGCTGTTTTTT.

This chain joins TRBV7-9 and TRBJ1-1; no clear D. This CDR3 contains 13 residues. Between the trimmed V and J ends, which lost 3 bases and 0 bases, there was a span of 5 bases. Per the germline V gene, CDR1 is SEHNR and CDR2 is FQNEAQ (reference sequence). CDR3 loop: CASSFPLNTEAFF. The CDR3 region has the DNA TGTGCCAGCAGCTTCCCTTTGAACACTGAAGCTTTCTTT. The full variable domain, its missing parts supplied by reference TRBV7-9 and TRBJ1-1, is DTGVSQNPRHKITKRGQNVTFRCDPISEHNRLYWYRQTLGQGPEFLTYFQNEAQLEKSRLLSDRFSAERPKGSFSTLEIQRTEQGDSAMYLCASSFPLNTEAFFGQGTRLTVV.

The table lists this clonotype with many counts. The J gene is TRBJ2-1, the V gene TRBV5-1, with 10 nucleotides matching TRBD1. This CDR3 is built from 15 residues. The junction had 5 bases not matched to a gene; V was cut back by 0 bases and J by 8 bases. CDR1 and CDR2 from the germline V gene are SGHRS and YFSETQ. The CDR3 is CASSLGQGAGDEQFF. The CDR3 DNA is TGCGCCAGCAGCTTGGGACAGGGGGCAGGAGATGAGCAGTTCTTC.

This chain joins TRBV6-9 and TRBJ2-1; maybe TRBD2 (5 bases). V dropped 2 bases and J dropped 5 bases, with 13 bases sitting between them. Germline CDR1 reads MNHGY; CDR2 reads SVAAGI. The CDR3 runs to 15 residues. CDR3 sequence: CASSYMVASHNEQFF. The DNA for the CDR3 is TGTGCCAGCAGTTATATGGTAGCGAGCCACAATGAGCAGTTCTTC.

This clonotype was detected only a few times. The J gene is TRBJ2-6, the V gene TRBV5-4; tentatively, D is TRBD1 (6 bases). From germline, CDR1 is SGHNT and CDR2 YYREEE (reference sequence). The CDR3 sequence is 17 residues long. V lost 4 bases to trimming and J lost 0 bases, with 14 bases between them. CDR3 bases: TGTGCCAGCAGCGTCGGACAGTCAGTCTCTGGGGCCAACGTCCTGACTTTC. Amino acid sequence: CASSVGQSVSGANVLTF. Based on the CDR3 plus reference TRBV5-4 and TRBJ2-6, the full variable domain is ETGVTQSPTHLIKTRGQQVTLRCSSQSGHNTVSWYQQALGQGPQFIFQYYREEENGRGNFPPRFSGLQFPNYSSELNVNALELDDSALYLCASSVGQSVSGANVLTFGAGSRLTVL.

This clonotype was detected ten times or more. V gene TRBV5-5 combines with J gene TRBJ2-1; TRBD2 aligns across 16 bases. Germline-derived CDR1 and CDR2 are SGHKS and YYEKEE (reference sequence). The CDR3 sequence is 16 residues long. With V trimmed by 0 bases and J by 8 bases, 2 bases remained unmatched. The CDR3 DNA sequence: TGTGCCAGCAGCTTGGGCGGGACTAGCGGGAGGGATGAGCAGTTCTTC. Its translation: CASSLGGTSGRDEQFF.

This clonotype was counted a few times. This sequence joins TRBV3-1 and TRBJ2-7; 11 bases fit TRBD1. Germline CDR1 reads LGHDT; CDR2 reads YNNKEL (reference sequence). Losses at the gene ends were 4 bases for V and 6 bases for J; bases not matched to a gene: 5. This CDR3 contains 14 residues. In DNA form, the CDR3 reads TGTGCCAGCAGCCCCCTCGGGACAGGGGGCGAGCAGTACTTC. It encodes CASSPLGTGGEQYF.

This clonotype appeared a few times. The chain combines TRBV11-2 with TRBJ2-1, with 13 bases fitting TRBD2. The trim removed 1 base at V and 7 bases at J, leaving 10 bases unmatched. The germline CDR1 and CDR2 sequences are SGHAT and FQNNGV. The CDR3 consists of 18 residues. The CDR3 DNA reads TGTGCCAGCAGCTTAGTGACTAGCGGGAGGAGGCTCCTAAATGAGCAGTTCTTC. It yields the protein CASSLVTSGRRLLNEQFF.

This clonotype was counted between two and nine times. This sequence joins TRBV24-1 and TRBJ2-1, with TRBD2 matching over 14 bases. The length of the CDR3 is 16 residues. V was clipped by 9 bases and J by 2 bases; unmatched bases: 5. In germline, CDR1 is KGHDR, CDR2 SFDVKD. CDR3 nucleotide sequence: TGTGCCACCGGGACTAGCGGGGGCGGTACCTACAATGAGCAGTTCTTC. Its protein product is CATGTSGGGTYNEQFF.

This clonotype was observed a few times. The chain uses TRBV28 and TRBJ2-1; D not certain. CDR3 length: 13 residues. CDR1 and CDR2 from the germline V gene are MDHEN and SYDVKM. The V and J ends lost 5 bases and 8 bases respectively, with 13 bases between them. CDR3 coding DNA: TGTGCCAGCAGTCCCACGACTCTGGATGAGCAGTTCTTC. Protein: CASSPTTLDEQFF.

This clonotype was seen repeatedly, ten times or more. V is TRBV3-1 and J is TRBJ2-5; 13 bases align to TRBD2. CDR1 is LGHDT, CDR2 YNNKEL, per germline (reference sequence). After removal of 3 bases from V and 3 bases from J, the junction contained 4 bases not matched to a gene. This CDR3 is 16 amino acids long. CDR3 sequence reads: CASSQSGLAGEETQYF. In nucleotides, the CDR3 is TGTGCCAGCAGCCAGAGCGGACTAGCGGGAGAAGAGACCCAGTACTTC.

This clonotype was recorded at least ten times. The CDR3 region is CAWATQGGDTQYF. In DNA, the CDR3 is TGTGCCTGGGCGACTCAAGGAGGGGATACGCAGTATTTT. The chain couples TRBV30 to TRBJ2-3; D may be TRBD2 (6 bases). CDR3 length: 13 amino acids. V lost 5 bases and J lost 6, with 15 bases in between. The germline CDR1 and CDR2 sequences are GTSNPN and SVGIG (reference sequence).

Only a few counts were recorded for this clonotype. The rearrangement uses TRBV6-1 and TRBJ1-4, with TRBD1 as a possible D gene (5 bases). This CDR3 has 13 residues. CDR1 is MNHNS, CDR2 SASEGT, per germline. The V end lost 6 bases, the J end lost 2 bases, and 7 bases lay between the germline ends. The CDR3 coding sequence is TGTGCCAGCAGGGGGGTTACTAATGAAAAACTGTTTTTT. It encodes CASRGVTNEKLFF.

This clonotype was seen ten or more times. V is TRBV7-3 and J is TRBJ1-6, with 9 bases that match TRBD1. J lost 9 bases, V lost 0 bases, and 3 bases had no gene match. CDR1 is SGHTA, CDR2 FQGTGA, per germline. The CDR3 spans 15 residues. The CDR3 DNA reads TGTGCCAGCAGCTTAACGGGACAGGGCCTTTCACCCCTCCACTTT. Residues: CASSLTGQGLSPLHF.

This clonotype has at least ten counts. This chain links TRBV12-3 or TRBV12-4 with TRBJ2-5; a weak D match, TRBD1 (6 bases). The V end was cut by 7 bases, the J end by 2 bases, with 11 bases between. CDR3 length: 13 amino acids. The CDR3 nucleotides read TGTGCCAGCAACCGAGACAGGCAAGAGACCCAGTACTTC. Its translation: CASNRDRQETQYF.

The chain joins TRBV12-3 or TRBV12-4 to TRBJ1-6; perhaps TRBD1 as D (5 bases). V was cut by 4 bases and J by 6 bases, with 13 bases left in between. CDR3 length: 15 residues. CDR3 sequence (DNA): TGTGCCAGCAGTTGGGGTGGGACGGTTAATTCACCCCTCCACTTT. It codes for CASSWGGTVNSPLHF.

This clonotype was recorded at least ten times. The chain has TRBV2 and TRBJ2-5; a weak D match, TRBD1 (6 bases). V lost 8 bases and J lost 1, with 11 bases in between. The germline CDR1 and CDR2 sequences are SNHLY and FYNNEI. This CDR3 is 13 amino acids long. The CDR3 reads CASPKGVQETQYF. The CDR3 DNA follows: TGTGCCAGCCCAAAGGGGGTCCAAGAGACCCAGTACTTC.